The sequence of this T cell receptor beta chain was determined in a study of shared clonotypes between healthy human individuals. Sequencing was performed with immunoSEQ multiplex PCR; in TCRdb, only in-frame clones are kept and a portion is missing. This table holds fewer than 3 million clones, 92% found once. Regarding this clone: Different DNA sequences within this sample yield the same CDR3.

This clonotype was obtained from a man between 18 and 35 years old in good health. Some clones in this sample may be carry-over from other donors' samples. Source material: naive CD4+ T cells from PBMCs. The subset is: CD45RA+ positively selected.

The CDR3 is CASSSAGADTQYF. The CDR3 DNA reads TGTGCCAGCAGCTCAGCTGGGGCCGATACGCAGTATTTT. This rearrangement joins TRBV5-4 to TRBJ2-3; a possible D gene is TRBD1 (5 bases). CDR1 SGHNT and CDR2 YYREEE come from the germline V gene (reference sequence). The CDR3 is 13 residues long. Trimming took 3 bases from V and 6 from J, leaving 11 bases between them.